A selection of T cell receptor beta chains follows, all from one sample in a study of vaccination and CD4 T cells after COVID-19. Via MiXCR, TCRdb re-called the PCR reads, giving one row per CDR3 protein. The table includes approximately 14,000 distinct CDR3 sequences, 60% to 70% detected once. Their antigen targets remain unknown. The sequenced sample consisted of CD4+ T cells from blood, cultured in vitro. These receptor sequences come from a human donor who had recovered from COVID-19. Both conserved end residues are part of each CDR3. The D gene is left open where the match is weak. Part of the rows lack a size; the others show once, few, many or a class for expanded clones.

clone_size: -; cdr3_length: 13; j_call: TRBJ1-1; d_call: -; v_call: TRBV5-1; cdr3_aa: CASSLASDIGAFF; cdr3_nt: TGCGCCAGCAGCTTGGCCTCGGACATCGGAGCTTTCTTT
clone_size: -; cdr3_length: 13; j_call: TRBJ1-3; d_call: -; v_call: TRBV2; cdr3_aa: CAGSENTGNTIYF; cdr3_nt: TGTGCCGGCAGTGAAAACACAGGAAACACCATATATTTT
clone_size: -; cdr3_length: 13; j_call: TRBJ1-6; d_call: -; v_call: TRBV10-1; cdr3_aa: CASSETVNSPLHF; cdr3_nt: TGCGCCAGCAGTGAAACAGTGAATTCACCCCTCCACTTT
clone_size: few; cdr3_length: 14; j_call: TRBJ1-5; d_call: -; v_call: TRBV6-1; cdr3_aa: CASSIQGGGQPQHF; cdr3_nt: TGTGCCAGCAGTATACAGGGTGGTGGTCAGCCCCAGCATTTT
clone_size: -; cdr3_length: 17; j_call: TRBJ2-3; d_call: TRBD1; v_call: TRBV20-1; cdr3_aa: CSAQMGQGAISSDTQYF; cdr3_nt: TGCAGTGCCCAGATGGGCCAGGGGGCGATTTCATCGGATACGCAGTATTTT
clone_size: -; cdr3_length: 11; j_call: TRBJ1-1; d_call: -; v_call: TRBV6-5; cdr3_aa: CASRYDTEAFF; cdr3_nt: TGTGCCAGCAGGTACGACACTGAAGCTTTCTTT
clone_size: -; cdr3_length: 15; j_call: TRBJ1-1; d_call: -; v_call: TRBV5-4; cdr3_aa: CASSLDRVRHTEAFF; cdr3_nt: TGTGCCAGCAGCCTCGACCGGGTGAGACACACTGAAGCTTTCTTT
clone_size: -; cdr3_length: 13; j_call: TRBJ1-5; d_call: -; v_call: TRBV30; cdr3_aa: CAWSSGGSQPQHF; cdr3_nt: TGTGCCTGGAGCTCGGGTGGGAGTCAGCCCCAGCATTTT
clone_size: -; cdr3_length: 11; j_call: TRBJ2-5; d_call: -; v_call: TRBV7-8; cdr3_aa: CASSRVETQYF; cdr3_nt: TGTGCCAGCAGCCGAGTAGAGACCCAGTACTTC
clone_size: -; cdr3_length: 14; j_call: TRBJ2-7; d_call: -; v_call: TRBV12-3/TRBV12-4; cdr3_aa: CASSPDSHSYEQYF; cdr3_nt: TGTGCCAGCAGCCCGGACAGCCACTCCTACGAGCAGTACTTC
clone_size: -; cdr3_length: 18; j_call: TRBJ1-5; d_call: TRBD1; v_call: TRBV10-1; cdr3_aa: CASSEVWQGVISNQPQHF; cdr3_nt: TGCGCCAGCAGTGAGGTGTGGCAGGGGGTCATAAGCAATCAGCCCCAGCATTTT
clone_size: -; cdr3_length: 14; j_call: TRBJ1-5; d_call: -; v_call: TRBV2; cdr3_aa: CASSENISNQPQHF; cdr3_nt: TGTGCCAGCAGTGAAAACATTAGCAATCAGCCCCAGCATTTT
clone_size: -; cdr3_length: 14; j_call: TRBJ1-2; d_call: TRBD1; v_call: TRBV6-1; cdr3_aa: CASRLPGQGGGYTF; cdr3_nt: TGTGCCAGCAGACTTCCGGGACAGGGTGGTGGCTACACCTTC
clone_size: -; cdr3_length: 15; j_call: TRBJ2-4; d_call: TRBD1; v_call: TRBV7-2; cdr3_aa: CASSWDRLAKNIQYF; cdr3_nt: TGTGCCAGCAGCTGGGACAGGCTAGCCAAAAACATTCAGTACTTC
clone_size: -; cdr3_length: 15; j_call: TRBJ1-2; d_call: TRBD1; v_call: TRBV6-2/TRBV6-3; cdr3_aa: CATERDRGHLSGYTF; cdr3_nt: TGTGCCACCGAGAGGGACAGGGGGCATCTAAGTGGCTACACCTTC
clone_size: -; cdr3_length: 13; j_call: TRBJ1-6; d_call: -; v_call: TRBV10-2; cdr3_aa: CASTGETNSPLHF; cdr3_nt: TGCGCCAGCACAGGGGAGACTAATTCACCCCTCCACTTT
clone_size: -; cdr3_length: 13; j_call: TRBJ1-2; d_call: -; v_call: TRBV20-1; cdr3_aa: CSAPDLQGYGYTF; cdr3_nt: TGCAGTGCTCCCGACCTACAAGGCTATGGCTACACCTTC
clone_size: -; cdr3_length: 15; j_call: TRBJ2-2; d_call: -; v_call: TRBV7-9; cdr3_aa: CASSLNGANTGELFF; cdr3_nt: TGTGCCAGCAGCTTGAATGGGGCGAACACCGGGGAGCTGTTTTTT
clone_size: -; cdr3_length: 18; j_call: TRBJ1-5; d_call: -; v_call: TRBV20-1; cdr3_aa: CSARDRSRTLYSNQPQHF; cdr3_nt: TGCAGTGCTAGAGATAGGAGCAGGACGCTTTATAGCAATCAGCCCCAGCATTTT
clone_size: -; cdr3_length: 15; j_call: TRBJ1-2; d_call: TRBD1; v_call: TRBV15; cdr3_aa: CATSRDPTGGYGYTF; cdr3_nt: TGTGCCACCAGCAGAGATCCGACAGGGGGGTATGGCTACACCTTC
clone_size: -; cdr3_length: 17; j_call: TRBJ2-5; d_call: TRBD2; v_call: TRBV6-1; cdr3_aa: CASSRTGTSGAQETQYF; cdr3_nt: TGTGCCAGCAGTCGGACAGGGACTAGCGGGGCCCAAGAGACCCAGTACTTC
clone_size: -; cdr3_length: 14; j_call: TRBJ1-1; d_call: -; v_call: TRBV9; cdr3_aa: CASSGRTVNTEAFF; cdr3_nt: TGTGCCAGCAGCGGTAGGACGGTGAACACTGAAGCTTTCTTT
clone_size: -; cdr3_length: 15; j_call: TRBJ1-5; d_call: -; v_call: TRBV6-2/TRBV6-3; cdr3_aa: CASSYSVGGNQPQHF; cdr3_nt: TGTGCCAGCAGTTACTCCGTGGGGGGCAATCAGCCCCAGCATTTT
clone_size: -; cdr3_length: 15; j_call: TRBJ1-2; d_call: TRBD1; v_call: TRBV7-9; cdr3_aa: CASSLDTGVNYGYTF; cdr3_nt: TGTGCCAGCAGCTTAGACACAGGGGTCAACTATGGCTACACCTTC
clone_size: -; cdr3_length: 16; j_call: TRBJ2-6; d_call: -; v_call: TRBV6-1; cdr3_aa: CASSEWDTVGANVLTF; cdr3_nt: TGTGCCAGCAGTGAATGGGATACAGTTGGGGCCAACGTCCTGACTTTC
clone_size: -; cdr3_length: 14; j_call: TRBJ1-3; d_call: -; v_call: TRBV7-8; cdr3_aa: CASSTQGSGNTIYF; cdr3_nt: TGTGCCAGCAGCACACAGGGTTCTGGAAACACCATATATTTT
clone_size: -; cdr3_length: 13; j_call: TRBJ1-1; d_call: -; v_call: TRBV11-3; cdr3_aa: CASSQATDTEAFF; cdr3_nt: TGTGCCAGCAGCCAAGCTACAGACACTGAAGCTTTCTTT
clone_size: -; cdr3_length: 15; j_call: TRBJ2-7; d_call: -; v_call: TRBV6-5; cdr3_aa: CASSYSGLPTYEQYF; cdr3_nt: TGTGCCAGCAGTTACTCGGGACTTCCGACCTACGAGCAGTACTTC
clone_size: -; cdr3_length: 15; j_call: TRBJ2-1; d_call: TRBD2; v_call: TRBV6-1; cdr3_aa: CASSRRLAGRGEQFF; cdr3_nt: TGTGCCAGCAGTCGGAGACTAGCGGGAAGGGGTGAGCAGTTCTTC
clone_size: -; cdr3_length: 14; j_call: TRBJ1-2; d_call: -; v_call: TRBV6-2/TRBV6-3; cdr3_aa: CASSRAAKERGYTF; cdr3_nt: TGTGCCAGCAGTAGGGCGGCAAAAGAGAGGGGCTACACCTTC
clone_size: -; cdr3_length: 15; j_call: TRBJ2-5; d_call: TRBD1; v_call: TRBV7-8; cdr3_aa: CASSLGQGERETQYF; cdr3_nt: TGTGCCAGCAGTCTTGGGCAGGGGGAGAGAGAGACCCAGTACTTC
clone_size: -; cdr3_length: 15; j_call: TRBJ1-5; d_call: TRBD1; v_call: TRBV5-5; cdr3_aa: CASSSGGNSNQPQHF; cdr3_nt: TGTGCCAGCAGCTCAGGGGGCAATAGCAATCAGCCCCAGCATTTT
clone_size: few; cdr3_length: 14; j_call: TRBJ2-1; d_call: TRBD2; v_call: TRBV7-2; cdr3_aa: CASSPAGAFNEQFF; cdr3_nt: TGTGCCAGCAGCCCAGCGGGAGCGTTCAATGAGCAGTTCTTC
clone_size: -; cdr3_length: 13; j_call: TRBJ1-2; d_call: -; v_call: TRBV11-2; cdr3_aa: CASSLRGNYGYTF; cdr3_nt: TGTGCCAGCAGCTTACGAGGGAACTATGGCTACACCTTC
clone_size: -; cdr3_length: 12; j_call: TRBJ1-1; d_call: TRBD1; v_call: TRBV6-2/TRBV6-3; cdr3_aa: CASSRQGRHAFF; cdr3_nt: TGTGCCAGCAGCAGACAGGGAAGGCATGCTTTCTTT
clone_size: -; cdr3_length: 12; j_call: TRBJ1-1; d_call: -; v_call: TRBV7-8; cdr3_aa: CASSLVPTEAFF; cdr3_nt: TGTGCCAGCAGCTTAGTTCCCACTGAAGCTTTCTTT
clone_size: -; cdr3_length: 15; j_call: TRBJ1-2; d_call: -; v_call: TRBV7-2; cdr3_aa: CTSSPGGRVLYGYTF; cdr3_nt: TGTACCAGCAGCCCGGGGGGCAGGGTTCTCTATGGCTACACCTTC
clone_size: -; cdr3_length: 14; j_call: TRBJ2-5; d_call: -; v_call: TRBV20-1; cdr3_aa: CSANRGPQAETQYF; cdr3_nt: TGCAGTGCTAACCGAGGTCCGCAAGCAGAGACCCAGTACTTC
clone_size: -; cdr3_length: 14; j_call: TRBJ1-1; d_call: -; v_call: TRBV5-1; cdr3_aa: CASSVGTKNTEAFF; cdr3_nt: TGCGCCAGCAGCGTGGGGACAAAGAACACTGAAGCTTTCTTT
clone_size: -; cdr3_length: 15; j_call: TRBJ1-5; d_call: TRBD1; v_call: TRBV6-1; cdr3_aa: CASSGSTGSNQPQHF; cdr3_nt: TGTGCCAGCAGCGGATCGACAGGGAGCAATCAGCCCCAGCATTTT
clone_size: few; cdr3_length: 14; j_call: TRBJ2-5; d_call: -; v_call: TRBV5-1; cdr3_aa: CASSSRQDQETQYF; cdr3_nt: TGCGCCAGCAGCTCAAGACAGGACCAAGAGACCCAGTACTTC